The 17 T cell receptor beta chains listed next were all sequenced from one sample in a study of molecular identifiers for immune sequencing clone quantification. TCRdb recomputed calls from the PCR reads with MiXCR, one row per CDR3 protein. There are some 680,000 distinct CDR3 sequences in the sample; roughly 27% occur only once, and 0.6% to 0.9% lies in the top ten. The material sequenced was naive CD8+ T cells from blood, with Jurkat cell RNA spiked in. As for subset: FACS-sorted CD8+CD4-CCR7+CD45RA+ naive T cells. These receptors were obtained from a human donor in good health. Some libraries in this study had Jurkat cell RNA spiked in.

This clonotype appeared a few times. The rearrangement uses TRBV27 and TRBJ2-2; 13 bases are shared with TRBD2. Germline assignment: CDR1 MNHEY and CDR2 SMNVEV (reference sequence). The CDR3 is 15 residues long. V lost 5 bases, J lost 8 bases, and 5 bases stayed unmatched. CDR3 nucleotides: TGTGCCAGCAGTCTTGGGACTAGCGGGATGGGGGAGCTGTTTTTT. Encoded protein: CASSLGTSGMGELFF.

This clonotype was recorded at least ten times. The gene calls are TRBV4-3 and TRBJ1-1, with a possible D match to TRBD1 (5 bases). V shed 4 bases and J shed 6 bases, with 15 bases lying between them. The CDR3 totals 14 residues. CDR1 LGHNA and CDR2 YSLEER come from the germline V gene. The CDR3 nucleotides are TGCGCCAGCAGCCTAAGTAGGGGTAGCGCTGAAGCTTTCTTT. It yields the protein CASSLSRGSAEAFF.

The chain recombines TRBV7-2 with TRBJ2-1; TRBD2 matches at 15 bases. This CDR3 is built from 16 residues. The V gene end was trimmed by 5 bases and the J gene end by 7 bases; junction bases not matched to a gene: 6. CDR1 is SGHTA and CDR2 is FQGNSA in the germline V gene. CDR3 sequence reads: CASSPWTSGRANEQFF. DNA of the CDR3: TGTGCCAGCAGCCCCTGGACTAGCGGGAGGGCTAATGAGCAGTTCTTC.

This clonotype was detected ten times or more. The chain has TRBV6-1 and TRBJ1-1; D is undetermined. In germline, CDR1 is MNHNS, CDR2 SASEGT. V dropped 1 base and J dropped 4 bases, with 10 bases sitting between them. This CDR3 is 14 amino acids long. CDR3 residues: CASSEGRTATEAFF. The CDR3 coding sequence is TGTGCCAGCAGTGAAGGACGAACCGCCACTGAAGCTTTCTTT.

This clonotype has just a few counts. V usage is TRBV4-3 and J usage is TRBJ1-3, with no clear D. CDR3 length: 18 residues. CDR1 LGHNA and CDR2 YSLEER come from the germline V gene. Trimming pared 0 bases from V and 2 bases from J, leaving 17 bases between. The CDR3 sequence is CASSQDRAVQLAGNTIYF. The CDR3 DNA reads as TGCGCCAGCAGCCAAGATAGGGCAGTACAACTTGCTGGAAACACCATATATTTT.

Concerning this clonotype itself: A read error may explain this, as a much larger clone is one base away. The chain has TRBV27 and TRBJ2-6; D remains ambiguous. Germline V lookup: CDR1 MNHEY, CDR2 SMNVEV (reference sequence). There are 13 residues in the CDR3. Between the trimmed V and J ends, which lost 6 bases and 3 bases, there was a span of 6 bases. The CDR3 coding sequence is TGTGCCAGCAGCAACTATGGGGCCAACGTCCTGACTTTC. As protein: CASSNYGANVLTF. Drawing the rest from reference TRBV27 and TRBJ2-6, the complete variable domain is EAQVTQNPRYLITVTGKKLTVTCSQNMNHEYMSWYRQDPGLGLRQIYYSMNVEVTDKGDVPEGYKVSRKEKRNFPLILESPSPNQTSLYFCASSNYGANVLTFGAGSRLTVL.

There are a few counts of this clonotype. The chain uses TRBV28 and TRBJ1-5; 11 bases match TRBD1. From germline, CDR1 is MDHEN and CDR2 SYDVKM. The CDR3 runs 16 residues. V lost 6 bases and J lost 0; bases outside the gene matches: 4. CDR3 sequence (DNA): TGTGCCAGCAGCTTCGGGACAGGGGGTAGCAATCAGCCCCAGCATTTT. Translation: CASSFGTGGSNQPQHF.

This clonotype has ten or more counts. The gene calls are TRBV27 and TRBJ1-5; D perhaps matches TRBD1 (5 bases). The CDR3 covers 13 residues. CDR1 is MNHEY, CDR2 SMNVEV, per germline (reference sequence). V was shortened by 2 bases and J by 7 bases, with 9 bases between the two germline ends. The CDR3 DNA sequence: TGTGCCAGCAGTTTACAGGGTCGACAGCCCCAGCATTTT. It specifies CASSLQGRQPQHF.

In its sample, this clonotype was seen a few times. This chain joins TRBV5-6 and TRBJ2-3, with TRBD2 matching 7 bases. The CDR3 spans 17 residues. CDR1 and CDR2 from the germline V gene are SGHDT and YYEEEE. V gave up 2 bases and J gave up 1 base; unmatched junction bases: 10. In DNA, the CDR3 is TGTGCCAGCAGCTTCCCGCCCGGGGGGACGCGCACAGATACGCAGTATTTT. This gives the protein CASSFPPGGTRTDTQYF.

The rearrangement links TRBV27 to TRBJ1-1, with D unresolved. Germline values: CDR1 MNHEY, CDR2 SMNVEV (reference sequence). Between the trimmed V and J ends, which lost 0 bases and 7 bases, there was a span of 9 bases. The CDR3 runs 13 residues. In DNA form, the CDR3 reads TGTGCCAGCAGTTTATCGAGGGTGAGTGAAGCTTTCTTT. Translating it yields CASSLSRVSEAFF.

CDR3 coding DNA: TGTGCCAGCAGCTTCAGGACAGGGGGCTACAATGAGCAGTTCTTC. Its protein product is CASSFRTGGYNEQFF. The rearrangement joins TRBV7-2 to TRBJ2-1; 10 nucleotides match TRBD1. The CDR3 consists of 15 residues. CDR1 is SGHTA and CDR2 is FQGNSA in the germline V gene. Losses at the gene ends were 3 bases for V and 3 bases for J; bases not matched to a gene: 2.

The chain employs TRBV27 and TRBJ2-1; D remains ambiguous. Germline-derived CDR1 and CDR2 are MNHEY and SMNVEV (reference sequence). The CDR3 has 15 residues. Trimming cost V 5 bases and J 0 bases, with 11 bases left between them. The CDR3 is CASSPRKSSYNEQFF. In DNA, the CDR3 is TGTGCCAGCAGTCCCAGGAAGAGCTCCTACAATGAGCAGTTCTTC.

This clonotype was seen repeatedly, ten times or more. This CDR3 reads CASSLYGGYGYGYTF. CDR3 DNA: TGTGCCAGCAGTTTATATGGGGGGTATGGATATGGCTACACCTTC. The rearrangement uses TRBV27 and TRBJ1-2; tentative D call: TRBD1 (5 bases). The ends were cut back, 1 base at V and 5 bases at J, with 14 bases in the middle. The CDR3 sequence is 15 residues long. CDR1 MNHEY and CDR2 SMNVEV come from the germline V gene (reference sequence).

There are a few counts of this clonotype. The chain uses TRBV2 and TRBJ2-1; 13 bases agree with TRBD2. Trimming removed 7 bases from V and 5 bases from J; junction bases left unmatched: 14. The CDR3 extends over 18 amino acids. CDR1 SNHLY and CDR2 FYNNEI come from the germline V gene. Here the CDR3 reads CASTYELLAGGHDNEQFF. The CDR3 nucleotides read TGTGCCAGCACGTACGAGCTACTAGCGGGGGGGCACGACAATGAGCAGTTCTTC.

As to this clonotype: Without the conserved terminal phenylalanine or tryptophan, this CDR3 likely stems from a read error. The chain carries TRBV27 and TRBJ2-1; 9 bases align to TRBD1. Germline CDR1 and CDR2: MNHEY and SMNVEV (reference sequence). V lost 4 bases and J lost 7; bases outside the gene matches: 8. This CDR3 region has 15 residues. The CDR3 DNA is TGTGCCAGCAGTTGGGGACAGGGACTATCGAATGAGCAGTTCTAC. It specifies CASSWGQGLSNEQFY.

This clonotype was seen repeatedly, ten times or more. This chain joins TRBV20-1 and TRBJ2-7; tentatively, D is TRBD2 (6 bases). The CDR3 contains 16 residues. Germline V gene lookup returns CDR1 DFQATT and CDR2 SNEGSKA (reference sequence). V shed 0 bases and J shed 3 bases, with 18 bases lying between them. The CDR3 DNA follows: TGCAGTGCTAGAGATCTAGGGCTAGCGATAGTCTACGAGCAGTACTTC. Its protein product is CSARDLGLAIVYEQYF.

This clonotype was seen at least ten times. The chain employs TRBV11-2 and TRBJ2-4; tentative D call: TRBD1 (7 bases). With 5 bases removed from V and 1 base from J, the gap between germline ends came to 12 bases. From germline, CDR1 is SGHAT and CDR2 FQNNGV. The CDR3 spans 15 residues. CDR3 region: CASSPSGGAKNIQYF. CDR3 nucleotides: TGTGCCAGCAGCCCATCAGGGGGGGCCAAAAACATTCAGTACTTC.